This T cell receptor (beta chain) was obtained from a study of blood T cell repertoires in COVID-19. Profiling relied on immunoSEQ multiplex PCR, and the TCRdb table lists in-frame clones only, not all of them. The sample records approximately 170,000 clones, 70% to 90% being singletons. This clone was observed once. The ends were cut back, 6 bases at V and 0 bases at J, with 18 bases in the middle. This CDR3 comprises 17 residues. CDR1 and CDR2 (germline): GTSNPN, SVGIG (reference sequence). V and J are TRBV30 and TRBJ1-6; D gene ambiguous. Specimen: peripheral blood. The receptor's source is a man aged 35 to 55 who had recovered from COVID-19. The CDR3 here is CACHKRAADSYNSPLHF. The DNA for the CDR3 is TGTGCCTGTCACAAGCGCGCAGCCGACTCCTATAATTCACCCCTCCACTTT.